These 17 T cell receptor beta chains were all obtained from the same sample, sequenced in a study of TIL therapy for anti-PD-1-resistant metastatic lung cancer. Sequencing used immunoSEQ v3. Profiling relied on immunoSEQ multiplex PCR, and the TCRdb table lists in-frame clones only, not all of them. The sample carries tens of thousands of clones, just over 85% recorded once. Time point of the sample: pre-treatment sample, taken before nivolumab and TIL therapy. This material consisted of blood, taken at baseline. These receptors were collected from a person between 25 and 80 years old with non-small cell lung cancer.

This clone is a singleton in its sample. The chain has TRBV7-2 and TRBJ1-3; D uncertain. CDR1 is SGHTA, CDR2 FQGNSA, per germline. This CDR3 spans 12 amino acids. Between the trimmed V and J ends, which lost 7 bases and 7 bases, there was a span of 11 bases. The CDR3 sequence: CASNGVGNTIYF. The CDR3 DNA sequence: TGTGCCAGCAATGGGGTTGGGAACACCATATATTTT.

The chain joins TRBV6-4 to TRBJ2-1; TRBD2 matches 8 bases. Germline lookup yields CDR1 MRHNA and CDR2 SNTAGT. The CDR3 is 15 amino acids. J lost 6 bases, V lost 2 bases, and 6 bases had no gene match. This CDR3 reads CASSDESSGVNEQFF. In DNA, the CDR3 is TGTGCCAGCAGTGACGAGAGTAGCGGGGTCAATGAGCAGTTCTTC.

V and J are TRBV9 and TRBJ2-2; weak D call: TRBD1 (7 bases). The CDR3 contains 15 residues. CDR1 and CDR2 from the germline V gene are SGDLS and YYNGEE. The germline V and J ends were trimmed by 3 bases and 1 base, with 10 bases remaining between them. This chain's CDR3 is CASSARGENTGELFF. In nucleotides, the CDR3 is TGTGCCAGCAGCGCCAGGGGGGAGAACACCGGGGAGCTGTTTTTT.

The V and J genes are TRBV7-2 and TRBJ1-5; D is ambiguous. Germline V gives CDR1 SGHTA, CDR2 FQGNSA. V gave up 5 bases and J gave up 5 bases, with 4 bases separating them. The CDR3 consists of 11 residues. The CDR3 nucleotides read TGTGCCAGCAGCCTACATCAGCCCCAGCATTTT. Translation gives CASSLHQPQHF.

The V gene is TRBV28, the J gene TRBJ2-4; unclear D gene. CDR1 is MDHEN and CDR2 is SYDVKM in the germline V gene. The CDR3 is made up of 17 amino acids. V was cut by 1 base and J by 0 bases, with 13 bases left in between. CDR3: CASSLLTPNLAKNIQYF. The CDR3 DNA reads as TGTGCCAGCAGTTTATTAACACCAAATCTAGCCAAAAACATTCAGTACTTC. The entire variable domain, with the rest obtained from reference TRBV28 and TRBJ2-4, is as follows: DVKVTQSSRYLVKRTGEKVFLECVQDMDHENMFWYRQDPGLGLRLIYFSYDVKMKEKGDIPEGYSVSREKKERFSLILESASTNQTSMYLCASSLLTPNLAKNIQYFGAGTRLSVL.

The chain couples TRBV7-2 to TRBJ2-7, with 9 nucleotides matching TRBD1. Germline V lookup: CDR1 SGHTA, CDR2 FQGNSA. The length of the CDR3 is 14 residues. Unmatched junction bases numbered 7, after V lost 3 bases and J lost 7 bases. CDR3: CASSFAQGAREQYF. The DNA of the CDR3 is TGTGCCAGCAGCTTTGCACAGGGGGCGCGGGAGCAGTACTTC.

J is TRBJ2-7 and V is TRBV15; 9 bases are a match to TRBD1. Germline V gene sequence: CDR1 LNHNV, CDR2 YYDKDF (reference sequence). V lost 1 base to trimming and J lost 6 bases; unmatched junction nucleotides: 7. The CDR3 has 15 amino acids. The CDR3 DNA sequence: TGTGCCACCAGCAGAGGGGGGGACAGGGTGACCGAGCAGTACTTC. Its translation is CATSRGGDRVTEQYF.

The chain employs TRBV19 and TRBJ2-7; D gene unclear. The V and J ends lost 6 bases and 0 bases respectively, with 15 bases between them. The germline gives CDR1 LNHDA, CDR2 SQIVND (reference sequence). The CDR3 spans 15 residues. The CDR3 region has the DNA TGTGCCAGTAGCTTCCGGAACGCTGACTCCTACGAGCAGTACTTC. It specifies CASSFRNADSYEQYF.

V usage is TRBV18 and J usage is TRBJ2-1; no definite D call. Per germline, CDR1 KGHSH and CDR2 LQKENI. The ends were cut back, 6 bases at V and 5 bases at J, with 8 bases in the middle. This CDR3 is 12 amino acids long. For the CDR3, the DNA is TGTGCCAGCTCCCCTCAGGACAATGAGCAGTTCTTC. Translated: CASSPQDNEQFF.

V and J are TRBV29-1 and TRBJ2-3; tentative D call: TRBD2 (6 bases). This CDR3 comprises 14 residues. Germline V gene sequence: CDR1 SQVTM, CDR2 ANQGSEA. Deletions cut 6 bases from V and 0 bases from J, with 13 bases between. The CDR3 is CSVGGHSSTDTQYF. The CDR3 nucleotides read TGCAGCGTGGGAGGACACTCTAGCACAGATACGCAGTATTTT.

This clone appeared a few times. The V call is TRBV19, the J call TRBJ2-2, with 7 bases aligning to TRBD1. V dropped 10 bases and J dropped 2; count of bases not matched to a gene: 10. From germline, CDR1 is LNHDA and CDR2 SQIVND (reference sequence). The CDR3 loop spans 15 amino acids. The CDR3 nucleotides read TGTGCCACTCGCTCCGGGACAGCCAACACCGGGGAGCTGTTTTTT. It encodes CATRSGTANTGELFF.

This clone was seen a single time. The V gene is TRBV27, the J gene TRBJ1-2; no firm D call. The CDR3 covers 17 residues. V shed 6 bases and J shed 2 bases, with 22 bases lying between them. Per germline, CDR1 MNHEY and CDR2 SMNVEV (reference sequence). The CDR3: CASSLYADPRLNYGYTF. CDR3 nucleotide sequence: TGTGCCAGCAGCCTTTATGCCGACCCAAGACTAAACTATGGCTACACCTTC.

The CDR3 sequence: CASSPGQILMHEQFF. The CDR3 bases are TGTGCCAGCAGCCCGGGACAGATCCTCATGCATGAGCAGTTCTTC. The chain links TRBV7-2 to TRBJ2-1; 7 bases line up with TRBD1. V lost 5 bases to trimming and J lost 8 bases; unmatched junction nucleotides: 12. This CDR3 contains 15 residues. The germline V gene has CDR1 SGHTA and CDR2 FQGNSA.

The chain carries TRBV7-3 and TRBJ2-2, with TRBD2 matching 11 bases. The J segment lost 4 bases and the V segment lost 4 bases, leaving 5 bases of the junction unmatched. The CDR3 is 16 residues long. CDR1 is SGHTA and CDR2 is FQGTGA in the germline V gene. The CDR3 DNA is TGTGCCAGCAGCTCCTTAGCGGGAGGGCCCACCGGGGAGCTGTTTTTT. Translating it yields CASSSLAGGPTGELFF. The whole variable domain, filled in from reference TRBV7-3 and TRBJ2-2, reads GAGVSQTPSNKVTEKGKYVELRCDPISGHTALYWYRQSLGQGPEFLIYFQGTGAADDSGLPNDRFFAVRPEGSVSTLKIQRTERGDSAVYLCASSSLAGGPTGELFFGEGSRLTVL.

This clone was counted only a few times. The chain has TRBV29-1 and TRBJ1-1; D is unclear. The CDR3 runs to 13 residues. Germline V gives CDR1 SQVTM, CDR2 ANQGSEA. V dropped 7 bases and J dropped 1 base, with 13 bases sitting between them. The CDR3 loop is CSGLRGSNTEAFF. In nucleotides, the CDR3 is TGCAGCGGCCTGCGGGGTTCGAACACTGAAGCTTTCTTT.

The chain joins TRBV20-1 to TRBJ1-4; TRBD1 matches 10 bases. Trimming took 3 bases from V and 8 from J; bases not matched to a gene: 6. The germline V gene encodes CDR1 DFQATT and CDR2 SNEGSKA (reference sequence). The CDR3 contains 14 residues. The CDR3 sequence: CSASPTGGREKLFF. As DNA, the CDR3 is TGCAGTGCTAGTCCGACAGGGGGCCGGGAAAAACTGTTTTTT.

V usage is TRBV7-3 and J usage is TRBJ1-3; 7 bases agree with TRBD1. The trim removed 3 bases at V and 2 bases at J, leaving 4 bases unmatched. In germline, CDR1 is SGHTA, CDR2 FQGTGA. The CDR3 covers 15 residues. The CDR3 loop reads CASSLGQGAGNTIYF. CDR3 DNA sequence: TGTGCCAGCAGCTTGGGGCAGGGGGCTGGAAACACCATATATTTT.